Below, 27 T cell receptor beta chains from the same sample are listed, as sequenced in a study of T cells in Graves' hyperthyroidism and ophthalmopathy. There were TCR beta CDR3 regions amplified from RNA transcripts. HTBI primers drove first-round RT-PCR of the TCR CDR3. TCRdb re-analysed the multiplex PCR reads in MiXCR, keeping a single row per CDR3 protein. This table holds a few hundred thousand distinct CDR3 sequences, approximately 14% found once. The sample comprised blood. Receptor source: a woman aged 30 to 39 with Graves' hyperthyroidism.

The chain carries TRBV4-3 and TRBJ2-2, with D perhaps matching TRBD2 (5 bases). From germline, CDR1 is LGHNA and CDR2 YSLEER. V dropped 1 base and J dropped 4 bases, with 7 bases sitting between them. The CDR3 consists of 14 residues. CDR3 DNA: TGCGCCAGCAGCCAAGGGGCGGGCACCGGGGAGCTGTTTTTT. Translated: CASSQGAGTGELFF.

This chain connects TRBV24-1 to TRBJ2-7; tentatively, D is TRBD1 or TRBD2 (5 bases each). The V gene's germline CDR1 is KGHDR and CDR2 SFDVKD. V dropped 6 bases and J dropped 2 bases, with 16 bases sitting between them. The CDR3 is 15 residues long. In DNA form, the CDR3 reads TGTGCCACCAGTCCTACCGGGACGGCCACCTACGAGCAGTACTTC. Encoded protein: CATSPTGTATYEQYF.

This clonotype was observed a few times. The V and J genes are TRBV29-1 and TRBJ1-1, with TRBD1 as a possible D gene (6 bases). This CDR3 has 14 amino acids. Germline-derived CDR1 and CDR2 are SQVTM and ANQGSEA. Trimming cost V 1 base and J 1 base, with 10 bases left between them. The CDR3 is CSVEVGGQNTEAFF. CDR3 bases: TGCAGCGTTGAAGTCGGGGGACAGAACACTGAAGCTTTCTTT.

This clonotype was picked up a small number of times. The chain joins TRBV11-2 to TRBJ2-2, with D perhaps assigned TRBD1 or TRBD2 (5 bases each). The CDR3 contains 18 residues. Germline CDR1 is SGHAT and CDR2 is FQNNGV. The germline V and J ends were trimmed by 2 bases and 5 bases, with 21 bases remaining between them. The CDR3 region has the DNA TGTGCCAGCAGCTTACGAGTATTTGGGGGAGACGGGACCGGGGAGCTGTTTTTT. It yields the protein CASSLRVFGGDGTGELFF.

This chain joins TRBV5-1 and TRBJ2-1, with 9 bases aligning to TRBD2. The CDR3 contains 17 residues. With V trimmed by 4 bases and J by 7 bases, 15 bases remained unmatched. Germline loops: CDR1 SGHRS, CDR2 YFSETQ. The CDR3 DNA sequence: TGCGCCAGCAGCCACGATCGGGCGGGAGGGCCCTCGAATGAGCAGTTCTTC. It yields the protein CASSHDRAGGPSNEQFF.

This clonotype was seen a handful of times. The CDR3 is CASSQGSRLSNQPQHF. The CDR3 nucleotides read TGCGCCAGCAGCCAAGGGTCAAGACTTAGCAATCAGCCCCAGCATTTT. The chain combines TRBV4-1 with TRBJ1-5; D unclear. Germline V gives CDR1 MGHRA, CDR2 YSYEKL. The length of the CDR3 is 16 residues. Trimming left V 1 base short and J 0 bases short, with 10 bases between.

The chain is built from TRBV2 and TRBJ2-7; D not resolved. Trimming pared 8 bases from V and 4 bases from J, leaving 6 bases between. CDR3 length: 10 amino acids. Germline values: CDR1 SNHLY, CDR2 FYNNEI. The CDR3 DNA is TGTGCCAGCTTAGGGTACGAGCAGTACTTC. Encoded protein: CASLGYEQYF.

This clonotype was seen repeatedly, ten times or more. The chain recombines TRBV28 with TRBJ2-7; D perhaps matches TRBD2 (8 bases). The CDR3 is made up of 22 amino acids. V gave up 4 bases and J gave up 3 bases, with 37 bases separating them. Germline CDR1 is MDHEN and CDR2 is SYDVKM. In nucleotides, the CDR3 is TGTGCCAGCAGTTCTAGGACAGGACCCCAACCAGTAGAGCGGGAGTATATCTACGAGCAGTACTTC. Its translation is CASSSRTGPQPVEREYIYEQYF. Complete variable domain (other parts from reference TRBV28 and TRBJ2-7): DVKVTQSSRYLVKRTGEKVFLECVQDMDHENMFWYRQDPGLGLRLIYFSYDVKMKEKGDIPEGYSVSREKKERFSLILESASTNQTSMYLCASSSRTGPQPVEREYIYEQYFGPGTRLTVT.

The chain employs TRBV5-1 and TRBJ2-5, with 9 nucleotides matching TRBD1. The germline gives CDR1 SGHRS, CDR2 YFSETQ. Unmatched junction bases numbered 8, after V lost 4 bases and J lost 7 bases. There are 14 residues in the CDR3. CDR3: CASSPQGGQGTQYF. Written as DNA, the CDR3 is TGCGCCAGCAGCCCCCAGGGGGGACAGGGGACCCAGTACTTC.

The V gene is TRBV20-1, the J gene TRBJ2-1; D tentatively fits TRBD1 or TRBD2 (5 bases each). Per germline, CDR1 DFQATT and CDR2 SNEGSKA (reference sequence). This CDR3 has 19 residues. The V and J ends lost 0 bases and 7 bases respectively, with 28 bases between them. The CDR3: CSARDSWAPGPTSGNEQFF. Here the CDR3 DNA reads TGCAGTGCTAGAGATTCGTGGGCCCCGGGACCAACTTCGGGAAATGAGCAGTTCTTC.

This clonotype was recorded many times. V usage is TRBV7-3 and J usage is TRBJ2-3; weak D call: TRBD1 (5 bases). From germline, CDR1 is SGHTA and CDR2 FQGTGA. V was cut by 4 bases and J by 0 bases, with 14 bases left in between. This CDR3 spans 16 amino acids. This CDR3 is CASSSQRGKSTDTQYF. CDR3 in DNA: TGTGCCAGCAGCTCACAAAGGGGCAAAAGCACAGATACGCAGTATTTT.

This clonotype was seen more than once but under ten times. This rearrangement joins TRBV14 to TRBJ2-3; D gene ambiguous. This CDR3 contains 15 residues. CDR1 and CDR2 from the germline V gene are SGHDN and FVKESK. V lost 4 bases to trimming and J lost 2 bases, with 13 bases between them. CDR3 sequence reads: CASSRIASFTDTQYF. The CDR3 DNA reads as TGTGCCAGCAGCCGAATAGCTAGTTTCACAGATACGCAGTATTTT. Looking up the rest from reference TRBV14 and TRBJ2-3 gives the full variable domain: EAGVTQFPSHSVIEKGQTVTLRCDPISGHDNLYWYRRVMGKEIKFLLHFVKESKQDESGMPNNRFLAERTGGTYSTLKVQPAELEDSGVYFCASSRIASFTDTQYFGPGTRLTVL.

The CDR3 region has the DNA TGTGCCAGCAGCCAAGCGAGCGGGAGGGTAGGTACGCAGTATTTT. Translation: CASSQASGRVGTQYF. This chain links TRBV3-1 with TRBJ2-3; the match to TRBD2 covers 10 bases. The junction had 6 bases not matched to a gene; V was cut back by 1 base and J by 8 bases. This CDR3 has 15 residues. Germline V gene lookup returns CDR1 LGHDT and CDR2 YNNKEL (reference sequence).

This clonotype was seen at least ten times. CDR3 loop: CASSPSPGTSGTVNEQFF. The CDR3 DNA reads as TGTGCCAGCAGTCCGAGTCCCGGGACTAGCGGGACGGTTAATGAGCAGTTCTTC. The chain uses TRBV6-2 or TRBV6-3 and TRBJ2-1, with 13 nucleotides matching TRBD2. Trimming took 5 bases from V and 7 from J; bases not matched to a gene: 14. This CDR3 region has 18 residues. CDR1 and CDR2 (germline): MNHEY, SVGEGT.

The J gene is TRBJ2-1, the V gene TRBV5-1; the D is unclear. Germline loops: CDR1 SGHRS, CDR2 YFSETQ. The germline V and J ends were trimmed by 4 bases and 9 bases, with 11 bases remaining between them. This CDR3 region has 12 residues. The CDR3 here is CASSMETGEQFF. The CDR3 DNA sequence: TGCGCCAGCAGCATGGAAACGGGTGAGCAGTTCTTC.

This chain joins TRBV28 and TRBJ2-3, with 8 nucleotides matching TRBD2. The V segment lost 3 bases and the J segment 5 bases; nucleotides outside the gene matches: 13. The CDR3 extends over 17 amino acids. Germline values: CDR1 MDHEN, CDR2 SYDVKM. The CDR3 region has the DNA TGTGCCAGCAGTTTCCTTCACCGGGAGGGCGGCAGAGATACGCAGTATTTT. This codes for CASSFLHREGGRDTQYF.

This clonotype has a count of ten or more. The V gene is TRBV30, the J gene TRBJ2-7; D possibly uses TRBD1 or TRBD2 (7 bases each). The CDR3 has 15 residues. Germline V lookup: CDR1 GTSNPN, CDR2 SVGIG (reference sequence). Trimming removed 4 bases at V and 2 bases at J, with 18 bases between. In DNA, the CDR3 is TGTGCCTGGAACAAGGGGGCGGGAGTCGCCTACGAGCAGTACTTC. Translating gives CAWNKGAGVAYEQYF.

The table lists this clonotype with many counts. The chain employs TRBV6-5 and TRBJ2-5; 10 nucleotides match TRBD1. Germline CDR1 MNHEY, CDR2 SVGAGI. The CDR3 sequence is 16 residues long. The V segment lost 0 bases and the J segment 5 bases; nucleotides outside the gene matches: 6. The DNA for the CDR3 is TGTGCCAGCAGTTACTCGAGACAGGGGGCCGGGGAGACCCAGTACTTC. Its translation: CASSYSRQGAGETQYF.

The chain combines TRBV20-1 with TRBJ2-1; D may be TRBD2 (6 bases). Germline CDR1 and CDR2: DFQATT and SNEGSKA (reference sequence). V shed 3 bases and J shed 0 bases, with 15 bases lying between them. This CDR3 is built from 16 residues. The CDR3, as DNA: TGCAGTGCTAGCGGAGGGCAAGACCACTCCTACAATGAGCAGTTCTTC. It encodes CSASGGQDHSYNEQFF.

In its sample, this clonotype was seen many times. V is TRBV7-9 and J is TRBJ2-3; D not certain. The CDR3 has 13 amino acids. Germline CDR1 SEHNR, CDR2 FQNEAQ (reference sequence). Between the trimmed V and J ends, which lost 4 bases and 1 base, there was a span of 6 bases. The chain's CDR3 is CASSYEGTDTQYF. The CDR3 DNA is TGTGCCAGCAGCTATGAGGGCACAGATACGCAGTATTTT.

The genes are TRBV9 and TRBJ2-7, with 8 bases aligning to TRBD2. The junction had 11 bases not matched to a gene; V was cut back by 0 bases and J by 0 bases. The CDR3 runs to 18 residues. Germline V CDR1 and CDR2: SGDLS, YYNGEE. The CDR3 protein is CASSVATGTRGSSYEQYF. The CDR3 DNA reads as TGTGCCAGCAGCGTAGCTACCGGGACTAGGGGAAGCTCCTACGAGCAGTACTTC.

This clonotype was counted at least ten times. The chain uses TRBV12-3 or TRBV12-4 and TRBJ2-4; TRBD1 matches at 7 bases. The length of the CDR3 is 15 residues. Trimming at V came to 3 bases and at J to 5 bases, leaving 7 bases not matched to a gene. The CDR3 nucleotides are TGTGCCAGCAGTTTCAGGACAGGCTGGCAAAACATTCAGTACTTC. This gives the protein CASSFRTGWQNIQYF.

This clonotype appeared a few times. V and J are TRBV7-6 and TRBJ2-2; D is unresolved. This CDR3 has 15 residues. The V gene lost 2 bases and the J gene lost 7 bases, with 14 bases spanning the gap. Germline V gene data show CDR1 as SGHVS and CDR2 as FNYEAQ. The CDR3 DNA is TGTGCCAGCAGCTTAAGGGTCTCGGGTGACGGGGAGCTGTTTTTT. This sequence encodes CASSLRVSGDGELFF.

The chain has TRBV7-2 and TRBJ2-1, with 11 bases fitting TRBD2. The CDR3 spans 17 residues. Trimming took 1 base from V and 7 from J; bases not matched to a gene: 9. Germline loops: CDR1 SGHTA, CDR2 FQGNSA. The CDR3 reads CASSLEIAGGSGNEQFF. CDR3 sequence (DNA): TGTGCCAGCAGCTTAGAAATAGCGGGAGGGTCGGGGAATGAGCAGTTCTTC. Supplemented by reference TRBV7-2 and TRBJ2-1, the full variable domain reads GAGVSQSPSNKVTEKGKDVELRCDPISGHTALYWYRQSLGQGLEFLIYFQGNSAPDKSGLPSDRFSAERTGGSVSTLTIQRTQQEDSAVYLCASSLEIAGGSGNEQFFGPGTRLTVL.

This clonotype was recorded at least ten times. This sequence joins TRBV28 and TRBJ2-7; 10 nucleotides match TRBD1. The CDR3 runs 17 residues. Looked up from germline, CDR1 is MDHEN and CDR2 is SYDVKM. The ends lost 4 bases at V and 2 bases at J; junction bases unmatched: 11. CDR3 bases: TGTGCCAGCAGTTCGACCTTCCGGGACAGGGGCCCCTACGAGCAGTACTTC. Protein sequence: CASSSTFRDRGPYEQYF.

This chain connects TRBV6-2 or TRBV6-3 to TRBJ2-3; D perhaps matches TRBD1 (6 bases). The V gene's germline CDR1 is MNHEY and CDR2 SVGEGT. V lost 2 bases, J lost 0 bases, and 15 bases lay in between. The CDR3 loop spans 17 amino acids. The CDR3 sequence is CASSYEGDLPSTDTQYF. CDR3 bases: TGTGCCAGCAGTTACGAGGGGGATCTACCTAGCACAGATACGCAGTATTTT.

Remarks on this clonotype: Germline is not matched at one junction end, which may reflect a read error. Here the CDR3 DNA reads TGTACCAGCAGAAAATCCGGGACAGGGGGCTACAATGAGCAGTTCTTC. It specifies CTSRKSGTGGYNEQFF. The gene calls are TRBV7-9 and TRBJ2-1, with 11 bases identical to TRBD1. This CDR3 has 16 residues. CDR1 and CDR2 from the germline V gene are SEHNR and FQNEAQ (reference sequence).